This T cell receptor (beta chain) was captured by sequencing in a study of STAT3 mutations in large granular lymphocyte leukemia. General study results and limits: Every T-LGLL patient had at least one immunodominant TCRbeta clonotype.

Germline V gene lookup returns CDR1 MNHEY and CDR2 SMNVEV (reference sequence). CDR3 length: 13 amino acids. Trimming took 3 bases from V and 6 from J; bases not matched to a gene: 2. Assay used: immunoSEQ multiplex PCR; TCRdb lists only in-frame clones, some missing. Among about 34,000 clones listed, around 88% were seen once. Details on this clone: Its antigen is still unknown.

The TCR originated in a man aged 55-75 years with T-cell large granular lymphocyte leukemia. Some clones in this sample may be carry-over from other donors' samples. Sample: peripheral blood mononuclear cells. The chain uses TRBV27 and TRBJ1-5, with 7 positions matching TRBD1. The CDR3 DNA is TGTGCCAGCAGTTTTAGGGGGCGTCAGCCCCAGCATTTT. Translated, it gives CASSFRGRQPQHF.